Described below is a single T cell receptor (beta chain) sequence and its context. Antigen specificity is unknown. Investigators reverse transcribed all isolated RNA, so they sequenced expressed TCRB transcripts. TCRdb's copy holds only in-frame clones and misses some; the assay was immunoSEQ multiplex PCR. In the table there are approximately 600,000 clones, 12% of which are singletons. With 6 bases removed from V and 2 bases from J, the gap between germline ends came to 8 bases. CDR3 length: 13 amino acids. Germline values: CDR1 SEHNR, CDR2 FQNEAQ (reference sequence). The data were taken from a study of beta chain features in type 1 diabetes. Staining for CD45RO/CCR7/CD25/CD127/CD95/CD27 allowed sorting of CD4+ naive, central memory, regulatory and stem cell-like memory cells. Whole-study findings and limits: There were fewer insertions and more deletions at the VDJ junctions of type 1 diabetes patients. Within the patient group, naive, central memory and Treg TCRB repertoires appeared more similar to each other than within healthy donors. Researchers report that Type 1 diabetes patients had moderately but significantly shorter TCRB CDR3s across all four CD4+ subsets.

The chain links TRBV7-9 to TRBJ2-4; D gene unclear. The TCR comes from a man aged 25 to 40 with type 1 diabetes. The sequenced material came from naive CD4+ T cells from blood. The CDR3 protein is CASSERSKNIQYF. CDR3 coding DNA: TGTGCCAGCAGTGAGAGATCCAAAAACATTCAGTACTTC.